The 5 T cell receptor beta chains reported below all come from one sample, sequenced in a study of blood T cell repertoires in COVID-19. Repertoires were generated with immunoSEQ multiplex PCR, while TCRdb's copy carries only in-frame clones and drops some. There are roughly 250,000 clones in the sample; more than 70% occur only once, and more than 2% lies in the top ten. Sequencing was performed on PBMCs or T cells enriched from blood (not recorded which). Receptors were obtained from a woman in her fifties or sixties who had recovered from COVID-19.

This chain links TRBV29-1 with TRBJ2-7; 12 nucleotides match TRBD2. Germline V lookup: CDR1 SQVTM, CDR2 ANQGSEA. The CDR3 consists of 15 residues. V lost 6 bases, J lost 3 bases, and 9 bases stayed unmatched. The CDR3 loop reads CSVRWTSGNSYEQYF. CDR3 sequence (DNA): TGCAGCGTACGCTGGACTAGCGGGAATAGCTACGAGCAGTACTTC.

This sequence joins TRBV6-5 and TRBJ2-1; D call uncertain. The CDR3 is 15 amino acids. Germline CDR1 reads MNHEY; CDR2 reads SVGAGI. V was cut by 0 bases and J by 4 bases, with 10 bases left in between. CDR3 nucleotide sequence: TGTGCCAGCAGTTACTCCAACAGCCTTTACAATGAGCAGTTCTTC. Translating it yields CASSYSNSLYNEQFF.

The rearrangement joins TRBV7-9 to TRBJ2-3; D may be TRBD2 (6 bases). The CDR3 covers 15 residues. CDR1 is SEHNR and CDR2 is FQNEAQ in the germline V gene (reference sequence). Trimming pared 10 bases from V and 6 bases from J, leaving 23 bases between. The DNA for the CDR3 is TGTGCCACCACGGGCGCGGCGGAGGGCCTTGATACGCAGTATTTT. This codes for CATTGAAEGLDTQYF.

The chain uses TRBV28 and TRBJ1-1; D remains ambiguous. CDR3 size: 11 residues. Germline V gives CDR1 MDHEN, CDR2 SYDVKM. The V gene lost 5 bases and the J gene lost 11 bases, with 12 bases spanning the gap. The CDR3 nucleotides read TGTGCCAGCAGTCTCACTACGGAGGCTTTCTTT. Translating gives CASSLTTEAFF.

A single count supports this clone. The chain is built from TRBV5-1 and TRBJ2-3; D perhaps matches TRBD1 (5 bases). CDR3 length: 15 residues. Germline CDR1 is SGHRS and CDR2 is YFSETQ. V lost 4 bases to trimming and J lost 3 bases, with 15 bases between them. DNA for the CDR3: TGCGCCAGCAGCCTCGACAGCCCGAGGACAGATACGCAGTATTTT. This encodes CASSLDSPRTDTQYF.